This T cell receptor beta chain derives from a study of T cell responses to AZD1222 COVID-19 vaccine. V shed 1 base and J shed 4 bases, with 10 bases lying between them. In germline, CDR1 is GTSNPN, CDR2 SVGIG (reference sequence). The CDR3 consists of 13 residues. Study-level results: The donor cohort was predominantly white British with a female majority, and clonal diversity may have been underestimated. As reported, nearly half of all spike-specific TCRs target variant regions that are unmutated. Baseline seropositivity occurred in only six AZD1222 recipients. Mapped onto spike, vaccine-associated CD4 TCRs spanned it and were dominant at 160-218 and 743-854.

Turning to this clone: What it binds is unknown.

Clones were sequenced by immunoSEQ multiplex PCR, and TCRdb holds only the in-frame ones, with some missing. The sample records tens of thousands of clones, 80% to 85% being singletons. Sample: peripheral blood, taken on day 0 of AZD1222 vaccination. The V call is TRBV30, the J call TRBJ1-2; D might be TRBD1 (5 bases). The receptor was isolated from an adult in good health. In DNA, the CDR3 is TGTGCCTGGAGTGATCAGGGTCGCTATGGCTACACCTTC. Translation: CAWSDQGRYGYTF.